The T cell receptor (beta chain) described here comes from a study of OX40 agonist ivuxolimab in advanced cancers. The method was immunoSEQ multiplex PCR; TCRdb's version includes in-frame clones alone and lacks a portion of them. Here the sample spans tens of thousands of clones, approximately 86% being singletons. The source of this sequence is an adult with an advanced solid tumor such as melanoma, head and neck, liver or kidney cancer. The sample here was CD4+ or CD8+ T cells sorted from blood, taken in a trial of the OX40 agonist ivuxolimab.

As DNA, the CDR3 is TGTGCCAGCAGCGTTCCGGGGAGAGAGACCCAGTACTTC. Translation gives CASSVPGRETQYF. The chain uses TRBV9 and TRBJ2-5; maybe TRBD2 (5 bases). CDR1 SGDLS and CDR2 YYNGEE come from the germline V gene. The CDR3 is 13 amino acids. V dropped 2 bases and J dropped 4 bases, with 9 bases sitting between them.